Detailed here is one T cell receptor (beta chain). This record belongs to a study of OX40 agonist ivuxolimab in advanced cancers. Study-wide background: Ivuxolimab was administered intravenously to patients at 0.01 to 10 mg/kg every 2 weeks. Every patient in dose escalation had hepatocellular carcinoma, melanoma, renal cell or head and neck cancer.

The trim removed 3 bases at V and 8 bases at J, leaving 8 bases unmatched. This CDR3 spans 15 amino acids. Germline CDR1 reads GTSNPN; CDR2 reads SVGIG (reference sequence). Clones were sequenced by immunoSEQ multiplex PCR, and TCRdb holds only the in-frame ones, with some missing. The sample has 50,000 to 65,000 clones, roughly 85% seen once; the top ten hold 0.7% to 0.9%. Specimen: CD4+ or CD8+ T cells sorted from blood, collected in a trial of the OX40 agonist ivuxolimab. The sequence derives from an adult with an advanced solid tumor such as melanoma, head and neck, liver or kidney cancer. The chain has TRBV30 and TRBJ2-1, with 12 bases fitting TRBD2. CDR3 loop: CAWSGLAGLRDEQFF. In DNA form, the CDR3 reads TGTGCCTGGAGCGGACTAGCGGGACTTCGCGATGAGCAGTTCTTC.